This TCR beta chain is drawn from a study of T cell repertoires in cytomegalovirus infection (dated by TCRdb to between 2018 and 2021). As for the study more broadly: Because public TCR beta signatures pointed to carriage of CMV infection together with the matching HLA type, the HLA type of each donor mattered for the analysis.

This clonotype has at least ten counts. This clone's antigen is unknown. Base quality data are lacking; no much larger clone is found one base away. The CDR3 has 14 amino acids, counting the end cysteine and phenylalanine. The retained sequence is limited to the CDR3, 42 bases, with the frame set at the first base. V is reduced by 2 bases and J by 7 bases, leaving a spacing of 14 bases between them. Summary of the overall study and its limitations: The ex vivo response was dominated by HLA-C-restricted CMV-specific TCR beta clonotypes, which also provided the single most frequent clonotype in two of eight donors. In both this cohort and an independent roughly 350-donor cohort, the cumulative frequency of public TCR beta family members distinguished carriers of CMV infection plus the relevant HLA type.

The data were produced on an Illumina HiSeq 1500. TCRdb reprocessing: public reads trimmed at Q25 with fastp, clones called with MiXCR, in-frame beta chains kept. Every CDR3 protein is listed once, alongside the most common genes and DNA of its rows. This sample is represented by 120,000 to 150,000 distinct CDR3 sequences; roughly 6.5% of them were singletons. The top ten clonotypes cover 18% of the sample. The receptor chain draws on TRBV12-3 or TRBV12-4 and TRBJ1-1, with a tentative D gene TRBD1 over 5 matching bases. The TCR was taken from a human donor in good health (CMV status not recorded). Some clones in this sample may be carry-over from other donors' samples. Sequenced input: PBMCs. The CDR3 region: CASSLIGGLGEAFF. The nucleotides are TGTGCCAGCAGTTTAATTGGGGGTCTAGGTGAAGCTTTCTTT.